These T cell receptor beta chains were read from a single sample in a study of cytomegalovirus exposure and HLA in healthy donors. TCRdb keeps only in-frame clones here, not all; method: immunoSEQ multiplex PCR. Of roughly 140,000 clones in the sample, about four fifths were seen once. Sequencing input: PBMCs. Receptor source: a woman between 40 and 50 years old in good health and CMV-seropositive. The CDR3 runs from the conserved cysteine through the conserved F or W. The order of the fields is clone size, J gene, V gene, CDR3 protein. Expanded clones get a size class; other rows say once, few or many, or leave the size out.

size: -
J: TRBJ2-5
V: TRBV5-1
CDR3: CASSLVGGQETQYF

size: -
J: TRBJ2-1
V: TRBV28
CDR3: CAATSGGRVYNEQFF

size: few
J: TRBJ2-3
V: TRBV28
CDR3: CASSAPDTQYF

size: -
J: TRBJ1-2
V: TRBV6-6
CDR3: CASSREGYTF

size: -
J: TRBJ2-7
V: TRBV7-3
CDR3: CASSPSGGYEQYF

size: -
J: TRBJ2-7
V: TRBV4-1
CDR3: CASSQDFQGAISYEQYF

size: -
J: TRBJ1-1
V: TRBV6-1
CDR3: CASRGPGQGAGEAFF

size: -
J: TRBJ2-5
V: TRBV5-4
CDR3: CASSFERETQYF

size: -
J: TRBJ1-4
V: TRBV6-5
CDR3: CASSYSGTGFEKLFF

size: -
J: TRBJ2-7
V: TRBV11-1
CDR3: CASSLAGLAGEQYF

size: -
J: TRBJ2-7
V: TRBV5-4
CDR3: CASSWGGLAGSYEQYF

size: -
J: -
V: TRBV6-1
CDR3: CASSVGTSGGYEQYF

size: -
J: TRBJ1-2
V: TRBV2
CDR3: CASSLTGTVNGYTF

size: -
J: TRBJ2-6
V: TRBV9
CDR3: CASSVAPMTGHPSGANVLTF

size: -
J: TRBJ2-7
V: TRBV15
CDR3: CATSRDRPSSYEQYF

size: -
J: TRBJ1-2
V: TRBV5-1
CDR3: CASSVGHLANYGYTF

size: -
J: TRBJ2-3
V: TRBV27
CDR3: CASSFTRAEDTQYF

size: few
J: TRBJ1-1
V: TRBV29-1
CDR3: CSVEEVGARNTEAFF

size: once
J: TRBJ2-7
V: TRBV7-8
CDR3: CASSLGASKYEQYF

size: -
J: TRBJ2-7
V: TRBV18
CDR3: CASSPPGGRPAEQYF

size: -
J: TRBJ2-5
V: TRBV27
CDR3: CASSPRATGPPQYF

size: -
J: TRBJ1-6
V: TRBV18
CDR3: CASSLLQGGNSPLHF

size: -
J: TRBJ2-7
V: TRBV27
CDR3: CASSSGTEVYEQYF

size: -
J: TRBJ1-4
V: TRBV4-3
CDR3: CASSQDWGVGDEKLFF

size: -
J: TRBJ2-5
V: TRBV5-6
CDR3: CASSPSGPGNQYF

size: -
J: TRBJ2-3
V: TRBV5-1
CDR3: CASSLRDRAHTQYF

size: -
J: TRBJ2-3
V: TRBV5-1
CDR3: CASTITSTDTQYF

size: -
J: TRBJ1-4
V: TRBV9
CDR3: CASSVDAGQGGEKLFF

size: -
J: TRBJ2-7
V: TRBV19
CDR3: CASSGWDRSSYEQYF

size: -
J: TRBJ2-7
V: TRBV18
CDR3: CASSSGQGEQYF

size: few
J: TRBJ1-6
V: TRBV18
CDR3: CASSSLPGNSPLHF

size: -
J: TRBJ1-2
V: TRBV4-1
CDR3: CASSQDSGVQGYTF

size: few
J: TRBJ1-5
V: TRBV2
CDR3: CASGRESNQPQHF

size: -
J: TRBJ1-5
V: TRBV19
CDR3: CASRSRTGGVSNQPQHF

size: -
J: TRBJ2-1
V: TRBV5-6
CDR3: CASSAPGLAEEVEFF